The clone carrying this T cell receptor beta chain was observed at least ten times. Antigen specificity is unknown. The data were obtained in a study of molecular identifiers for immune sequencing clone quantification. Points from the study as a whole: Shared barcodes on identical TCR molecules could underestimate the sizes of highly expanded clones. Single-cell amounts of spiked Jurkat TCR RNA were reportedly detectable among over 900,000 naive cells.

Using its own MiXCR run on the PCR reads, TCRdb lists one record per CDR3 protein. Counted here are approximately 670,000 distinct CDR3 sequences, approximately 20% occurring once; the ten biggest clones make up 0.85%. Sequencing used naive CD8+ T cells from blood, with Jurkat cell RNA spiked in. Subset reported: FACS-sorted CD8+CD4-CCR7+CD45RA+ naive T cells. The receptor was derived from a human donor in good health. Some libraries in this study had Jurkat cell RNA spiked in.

CDR3 in amino acids: CAWGGPEAFF. As DNA, the CDR3 is TGTGCCTGGGGTGGGCCTGAAGCTTTCTTT. This rearrangement joins TRBV30 to TRBJ1-1; D unclear. V lost 5 bases and J 6 bases, leaving 7 bases between the germline ends. The V gene's germline CDR1 is GTSNPN and CDR2 SVGIG (reference sequence). This CDR3 comprises 10 residues.